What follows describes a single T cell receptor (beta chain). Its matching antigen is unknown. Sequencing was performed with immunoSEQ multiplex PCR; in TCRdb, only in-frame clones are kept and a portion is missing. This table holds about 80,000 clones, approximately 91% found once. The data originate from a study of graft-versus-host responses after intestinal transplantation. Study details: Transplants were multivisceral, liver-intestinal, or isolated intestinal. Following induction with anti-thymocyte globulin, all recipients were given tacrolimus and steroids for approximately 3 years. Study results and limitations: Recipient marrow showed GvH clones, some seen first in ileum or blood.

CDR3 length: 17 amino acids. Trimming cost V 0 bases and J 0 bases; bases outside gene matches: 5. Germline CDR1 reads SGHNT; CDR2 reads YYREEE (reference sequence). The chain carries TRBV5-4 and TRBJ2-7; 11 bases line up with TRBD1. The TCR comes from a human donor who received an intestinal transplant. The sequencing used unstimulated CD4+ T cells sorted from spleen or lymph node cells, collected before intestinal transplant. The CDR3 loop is CASSLGGGTGGSYEQYF. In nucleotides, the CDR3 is TGTGCCAGCAGCTTGGGAGGGGGGACAGGGGGCTCCTACGAGCAGTACTTC.